Below, one T cell receptor beta chain is given with its context. The CDR3 covers 14 residues. The germline V and J ends were trimmed by 4 bases and 1 base, with 10 bases remaining between them. CDR1 ENHRY and CDR2 SYGVKD come from the germline V gene. This sample was included in a study of blood T cell repertoires in COVID-19. Using immunoSEQ multiplex PCR, the repertoire was profiled, and TCRdb retains in-frame clones only, with some absent. The sample has some 200,000 clones; 70% to 90% are singletons. Specimen: peripheral blood. The chain employs TRBV10-3 and TRBJ1-1; weak D call: TRBD1 (6 bases). This TCR derives from a man in his late teens or twenties with active or convalescent COVID-19. As DNA, the CDR3 is TGTGCCATCAGTGTTGCAGGGGAGAACACTGAAGCTTTCTTT. Translated: CAISVAGENTEAFF.